The 31 T cell receptor beta chains given below trace back to one sample, sequenced in a study of cytomegalovirus exposure and HLA in healthy donors. Researchers ran the PCR with 60 Vbeta and 13 Jbeta primers. The table came from immunoSEQ multiplex PCR; TCRdb's copy has only in-frame clones and leaves some out. The repertoire holds about 150,000 clones, with about 85% as singletons. Sequenced: PBMCs. All receptors come from a woman under 30 in good health and CMV-seronegative.

This chain joins TRBV27 and TRBJ2-1; 10 positions agree with TRBD2. The CDR3 sequence is 13 residues long. V trimming: 5 bases; J trimming: 12 bases; junction bases outside the gene matches: 7. The germline gives CDR1 MNHEY, CDR2 SMNVEV (reference sequence). The CDR3: CASSNLAGVVQFF. CDR3 nucleotide sequence: TGTGCCAGCAGTAATCTAGCGGGAGTAGTGCAGTTCTTC.

In this sample, this clone turned up once. This chain links TRBV7-2 with TRBJ2-7, with unresolved D. Trimming shortened V by 6 bases and J by 0 bases, and 6 bases separated the two germline ends. CDR1 and CDR2 (germline): SGHTA, FQGNSA. CDR3 length: 12 residues. CDR3 in DNA: TGTGCCAGCAGTCTCGTCTCCTACGAGCAGTACTTC. Its protein is CASSLVSYEQYF.

V usage is TRBV28 and J usage is TRBJ2-5, with D possibly being TRBD2 (5 bases). Trimming took off 3 bases at V and 5 bases at J, with 16 bases between the two ends. The CDR3 sequence is 15 residues long. Germline V lookup: CDR1 MDHEN, CDR2 SYDVKM. The CDR3 DNA sequence: TGTGCCAGCAGTTTCCGAGCGGCCGACTGGGAGACCCAGTACTTC. It encodes CASSFRAADWETQYF.

The J gene is TRBJ1-1, the V gene TRBV2; 11 nucleotides align to TRBD1. The CDR3 totals 14 residues. CDR1 SNHLY and CDR2 FYNNEI come from the germline V gene. The V segment lost 6 bases and the J segment 6 bases; nucleotides outside the gene matches: 6. The CDR3 spells CASRSGTGGSEAFF. CDR3 bases: TGTGCCAGCAGGTCCGGGACAGGGGGGTCTGAAGCTTTCTTT.

The chain joins TRBV5-1 to TRBJ2-2; TRBD2 agrees at 8 bases. The junction had 14 bases not matched to a gene; V was cut back by 4 bases and J by 6 bases. The CDR3 is made up of 17 amino acids. Germline CDR1 reads SGHRS; CDR2 reads YFSETQ. The CDR3 sequence: CASSPGVVAGYSGELFF. CDR3 DNA: TGCGCCAGCAGCCCCGGGGTGGTAGCGGGATATTCCGGGGAGCTGTTTTTT.

This rearrangement joins TRBV11-3 to TRBJ2-7; 8 positions match TRBD1. V lost 3 bases, J lost 2 bases, and 3 bases stayed unmatched. The germline gives CDR1 SGHNT, CDR2 YENEEA. This CDR3 is built from 14 residues. The DNA of the CDR3 is TGTGCCAGCAGCTTTGGGACAGGCGCCTACGAGCAGTACTTC. This translates into CASSFGTGAYEQYF. Complete variable domain (other parts from reference TRBV11-3 and TRBJ2-7): EAGVVQSPRYKIIEKKQPVAFWCNPISGHNTLYWYLQNLGQGPELLIRYENEEAVDDSQLPKDRFSAERLKGVDSTLKIQPAELGDSAVYLCASSFGTGAYEQYFGPGTRLTVT.

V gene TRBV4-3 combines with J gene TRBJ2-1; perhaps TRBD2 as D (7 bases). Germline CDR1 is LGHNA and CDR2 is YSLEER. CDR3 length: 15 amino acids. V lost 0 bases, J lost 9 bases, and 15 bases lay in between. The CDR3 bases are TGCGCCAGCAGCCAAGATTCGGGGGGCGGGATTGAGCAGTTCTTC. Its protein is CASSQDSGGGIEQFF.

J is TRBJ1-2 and V is TRBV6-5, with a weak D call TRBD1 (6 bases). V was pared by 6 bases and J by 8 bases, with 19 bases between. Germline V gene data show CDR1 as MNHEY and CDR2 as SVGAGI. The CDR3 is 14 amino acids. The CDR3 loop is CASSPDRTIGGYTF. In DNA form, the CDR3 reads TGTGCCAGCAGCCCCGACAGGACGATAGGCGGCTACACCTTC.

The chain is built from TRBV9 and TRBJ2-7; 7 bases are shared with TRBD1. Germline lookup yields CDR1 SGDLS and CDR2 YYNGEE. The ends lost 4 bases at V and 7 bases at J; junction bases unmatched: 38. The CDR3 contains 23 residues. CDR3 sequence reads: CASSHPRQGEGERPSYVNREQYF. As DNA, the CDR3 is TGTGCCAGCAGCCACCCGCGACAGGGAGAAGGGGAGAGGCCCTCGTACGTAAACCGAGAGCAGTACTTC.

The chain is built from TRBV2 and TRBJ1-3, with TRBD1 matching 8 bases. Germline values: CDR1 SNHLY, CDR2 FYNNEI. This CDR3 comprises 14 residues. Trimming at V came to 4 bases and at J to 2 bases, leaving 1 base not matched to a gene. CDR3 in amino acids: CASSGTGTGNTIYF. The CDR3 coding sequence is TGTGCCAGCAGTGGGACAGGGACTGGAAACACCATATATTTT.

This clone was recorded many times. The rearrangement joins TRBV28 to TRBJ2-7; D perhaps matches TRBD1 (5 bases). This CDR3 is built from 12 residues. Deletions cut 10 bases from V and 3 bases from J, with 13 bases between. Germline V lookup: CDR1 MDHEN, CDR2 SYDVKM. DNA of the CDR3: TGTGCCACCCGCCCAGGGAACTACGAGCAGTACTTC. Amino acid sequence: CATRPGNYEQYF.

Remarks on this clone: Sequence at one end of the junction differs from germline and may be a read error. V usage is TRBV7-7 and J usage is TRBJ1-4; 7 nucleotides agree with TRBD1. CDR3 length: 15 amino acids. Germline lookup yields CDR1 SSHAT and CDR2 FNYEAQ (reference sequence). The CDR3 nucleotides read TGTGCTAGCAGCTCCCCCCAGGGGGAAGATGAAAAACTGTTTTTT. As protein: CASSSPQGEDEKLFF. Together with reference TRBV7-7 and TRBJ1-4, the CDR3 gives the full variable domain: GAGVSQSPRYKVTKRGQDVTLRCDPISSHATLYWYQQALGQGPEFLTYFNYEAQPDKSGLPSDRFSAERPEGSISTLTIQRTEQRDSAMYRCASSSPQGEDEKLFFGSGTQLSVL.

The J gene is TRBJ2-2, the V gene TRBV4-2, with D perhaps matching TRBD2 (6 bases). Trimming left V 3 bases short and J 8 bases short, with 31 bases between. Germline CDR1 reads LGHNA; CDR2 reads YNFKEQ. The CDR3 covers 20 residues. The CDR3 loop is CASSQGPGGETTYRTGELFF. The CDR3 DNA sequence: TGTGCCAGCAGCCAGGGCCCTGGCGGGGAGACGACCTATAGGACAGGGGAGCTGTTTTTT.

The V and J genes are TRBV15 and TRBJ1-6; possible D gene TRBD1, 5 bases. Trimming took off 4 bases at V and 10 bases at J, with 20 bases between the two ends. Looked up from germline, CDR1 is LNHNV and CDR2 is YYDKDF (reference sequence). The CDR3 sequence is 16 residues long. The CDR3 spells CATSTSRGGMESPLHF. The DNA for the CDR3 is TGTGCCACCAGCACATCCCGGGGGGGAATGGAGTCACCCCTCCACTTT.

V and J are TRBV29-1 and TRBJ1-1, with 7 positions matching TRBD1. Germline assignment: CDR1 SQVTM and CDR2 ANQGSEA. This CDR3 comprises 13 residues. J gave up 1 base and V 7 bases, and 6 bases lay outside the gene matches. This CDR3 reads CSAKGQANTEAFF. CDR3 in DNA: TGCAGCGCCAAAGGACAGGCGAACACTGAAGCTTTCTTT.

The chain uses TRBV28 and TRBJ2-7, with 11 bases identical to TRBD2. Germline CDR1 and CDR2: MDHEN and SYDVKM. Trimming at V came to 5 bases and at J to 4 bases, leaving 7 bases not matched to a gene. The CDR3 runs 15 residues. This CDR3 is CASSNPGLADYEQYF. CDR3 nucleotide sequence: TGTGCCAGCAGTAATCCGGGACTAGCGGATTACGAGCAGTACTTC.

V gene TRBV7-3 combines with J gene TRBJ2-5; maybe TRBD1 (5 bases). V lost 3 bases, J lost 4 bases, and 9 bases lay in between. Germline assignment: CDR1 SGHTA and CDR2 FQGTGA. The CDR3 has 13 residues. The CDR3 region has the DNA TGTGCCAGCAGCTTCAGGGTCCGAGAGACCCAGTACTTC. This codes for CASSFRVRETQYF.

This clone showed up just once. The chain recombines TRBV9 with TRBJ2-7, with 7 bases aligning to TRBD2. Germline loops: CDR1 SGDLS, CDR2 YYNGEE. Trimming cost V 3 bases and J 0 bases; bases outside gene matches: 6. CDR3 length equals 15 residues. CDR3 coding DNA: TGTGCCAGCAGCGCCGATGGCGGGAGCTCCTACGAGCAGTACTTC. Its translation is CASSADGGSSYEQYF.

V and J are TRBV6-5 and TRBJ1-2, with TRBD1 identical over 7 bases. V was clipped by 6 bases and J by 6 bases; unmatched bases: 7. The germline gives CDR1 MNHEY, CDR2 SVGAGI. The length of the CDR3 is 13 residues. CDR3 protein: CASSPRQGHGYTF. The CDR3 DNA sequence: TGTGCCAGCAGCCCTAGACAGGGTCATGGCTACACCTTC.

The chain recombines TRBV4-1 with TRBJ2-2, with a possible D match to TRBD2 (7 bases). V was cut by 6 bases and J by 4 bases, with 15 bases left in between. The CDR3 extends over 15 amino acids. Germline V gene lookup returns CDR1 MGHRA and CDR2 YSYEKL. The CDR3 loop reads CASSPRGRVTGELFF. As DNA, the CDR3 is TGCGCCAGCAGTCCGCGGGGGCGCGTCACCGGGGAGCTGTTTTTT.

The rearrangement uses TRBV19 and TRBJ1-5; D gene unclear. Trimming stripped 5 bases from V and 2 bases from J, with 13 bases between. From germline, CDR1 is LNHDA and CDR2 SQIVND (reference sequence). The CDR3 length is 15 residues. The CDR3 DNA follows: TGTGCCAGTAGTTTGCTGGGAGGTGGCAATCAGCCCCAGCATTTT. Translating gives CASSLLGGGNQPQHF. The full variable domain, in which reference TRBV19 and TRBJ1-5 provide the parts outside the CDR3, is DGGITQSPKYLFRKEGQNVTLSCEQNLNHDAMYWYRQDPGQGLRLIYYSQIVNDFQKGDIAEGYSVSREKKESFPLTVTSAQKNPTAFYLCASSLLGGGNQPQHFGDGTRLSIL.

V gene TRBV4-2 combines with J gene TRBJ2-7; 10 nucleotides line up with TRBD2. Trimming took 1 base from V and 3 from J; bases not matched to a gene: 0. CDR1 is LGHNA and CDR2 is YNFKEQ in the germline V gene. The CDR3 is 14 residues long. CDR3 coding DNA: TGTGCCAGCAGCCAAGGGACTAGCGGCTACGAGCAGTACTTC. Its translation is CASSQGTSGYEQYF.

Turning to this clone: Other DNA sequences of this sample code for an identical CDR3. The V gene is TRBV7-2, the J gene TRBJ1-2, with unresolved D. Trimming left V 0 bases short and J 4 bases short, with 6 bases between. The germline V gene encodes CDR1 SGHTA and CDR2 FQGNSA. This CDR3 region has 13 residues. This chain's CDR3 is CASSLASSYGYTF. CDR3 in DNA: TGTGCCAGCAGCTTAGCATCCTCCTATGGCTACACCTTC.

The chain joins TRBV5-1 to TRBJ1-4; no definite D call. CDR1 and CDR2 (germline): SGHRS, YFSETQ. Deletions cut 0 bases from V and 5 bases from J, with 5 bases between. The CDR3 extends over 13 amino acids. CDR3 DNA: TGCGCCAGCAGCTTGGCCAGGAATGAAAAACTGTTTTTT. This sequence encodes CASSLARNEKLFF.

This chain links TRBV10-3 with TRBJ2-5, with TRBD2 matching 12 bases. CDR1 is ENHRY and CDR2 is SYGVKD in the germline V gene. V trimming: 6 bases; J trimming: 3 bases; junction bases outside the gene matches: 8. The CDR3 has 16 amino acids. The CDR3 reads CAIRASGGASEETQYF. Written as DNA, the CDR3 is TGTGCCATCAGGGCTAGCGGGGGGGCCTCCGAAGAGACCCAGTACTTC.

J is TRBJ2-1 and V is TRBV11-3, with 10 bases that match TRBD1. This CDR3 is 17 amino acids long. V was clipped by 2 bases and J by 8 bases; unmatched bases: 12. Germline V gene data show CDR1 as SGHNT and CDR2 as YENEEA. The CDR3 coding sequence is TGTGCCAGCAGCTTATTCCCCCCCCGGGACAGGGGCCATGAGCAGTTCTTC. This codes for CASSLFPPRDRGHEQFF.

The chain couples TRBV7-6 to TRBJ2-2; 7 bases align to TRBD1. Looked up from germline, CDR1 is SGHVS and CDR2 is FNYEAQ. CDR3 length: 15 residues. V was pared by 5 bases and J by 0 bases, with 3 bases of the junction left unmatched. CDR3 sequence: CASSPTGTNTGELFF. CDR3 bases: TGTGCCAGCAGCCCGACAGGGACGAACACCGGGGAGCTGTTTTTT. Full variable domain (remainder filled in from reference TRBV7-6 and TRBJ2-2): GAGVSQSPRYKVTKRGQDVALRCDPISGHVSLYWYRQALGQGPEFLTYFNYEAQQDKSGLPNDRFSAERPEGSISTLTIQRTEQRDSAMYRCASSPTGTNTGELFFGEGSRLTVL.

This chain joins TRBV20-1 and TRBJ1-2; D gene uncertain. The CDR3 totals 8 residues. Germline CDR1 is DFQATT and CDR2 is SNEGSKA (reference sequence). This chain's CDR3 is CCPDGYTF. CDR3 DNA sequence: TGCTGCCCGGATGGCTACACCTTC.

The chain uses TRBV28 and TRBJ2-7; 8 nucleotides line up with TRBD2. The CDR3 extends over 18 amino acids. V trimming: 5 bases; J trimming: 3 bases; junction bases outside the gene matches: 18. Germline V CDR1 and CDR2: MDHEN, SYDVKM. The CDR3 sequence is CASSLRELASGYFYEQYF. DNA of the CDR3: TGTGCCAGCAGTCTGAGGGAGTTGGCTAGCGGGTATTTCTACGAGCAGTACTTC.

V and J are TRBV29-1 and TRBJ2-1; the D is unclear. Germline V gene sequence: CDR1 SQVTM, CDR2 ANQGSEA. The length of the CDR3 is 11 residues. Trimming removed 4 bases at V and 4 bases at J, with 5 bases between. The CDR3 coding sequence is TGCAGCGTTGTAGCTTACAATGAGCAGTTCTTC. Its protein is CSVVAYNEQFF.

This chain uses TRBV6-5 with TRBJ2-7, with 7 bases that match TRBD2. Germline CDR1 is MNHEY and CDR2 is SVGAGI. V lost 6 bases to trimming and J lost 6 bases; unmatched junction nucleotides: 11. CDR3 length: 14 residues. CDR3 nucleotides: TGTGCCAGCAGCCTCTCTAGCGGCACGATCGAGCAGTACTTC. Translation: CASSLSSGTIEQYF.